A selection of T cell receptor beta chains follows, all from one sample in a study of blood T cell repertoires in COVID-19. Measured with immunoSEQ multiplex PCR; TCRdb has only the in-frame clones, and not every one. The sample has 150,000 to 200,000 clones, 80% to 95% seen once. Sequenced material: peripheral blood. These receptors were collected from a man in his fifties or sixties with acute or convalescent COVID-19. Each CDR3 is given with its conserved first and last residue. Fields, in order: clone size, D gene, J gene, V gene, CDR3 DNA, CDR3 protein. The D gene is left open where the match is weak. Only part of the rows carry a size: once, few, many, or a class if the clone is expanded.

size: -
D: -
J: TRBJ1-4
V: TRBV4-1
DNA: TGCGCCAGCAGCCGGAGCTTCCCTCCCGCAGGGCCAGAAAATGAAAAACTGTTTTTT
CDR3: CASSRSFPPAGPENEKLFF

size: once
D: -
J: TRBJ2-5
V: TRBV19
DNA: TGTGCCAGTAGTTCCGCCGGGAGCCCTCAAGAGACCCAGTACTTC
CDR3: CASSSAGSPQETQYF

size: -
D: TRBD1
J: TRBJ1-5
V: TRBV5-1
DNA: TGCGCCAGCAGCCTTGGACAGGGCCATCAGCCCCAGCATTTT
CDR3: CASSLGQGHQPQHF

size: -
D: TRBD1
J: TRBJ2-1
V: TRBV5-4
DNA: TGTGCCAGCAGGCCAGGGGGTCTCGATGAGCAGTTCTTC
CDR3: CASRPGGLDEQFF

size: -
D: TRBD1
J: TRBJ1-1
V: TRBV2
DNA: TGTGCCAGCAGGCCAACCGGGACAGAGAACACTGAAGCTTTCTTT
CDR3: CASRPTGTENTEAFF

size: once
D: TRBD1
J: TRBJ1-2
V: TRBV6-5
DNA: TGTGCCAGCAGTAACGGACAGGGGGTTGGCTACACCTTC
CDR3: CASSNGQGVGYTF

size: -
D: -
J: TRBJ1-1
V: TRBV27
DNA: TGTGCCAGCACCCTCGCAGGGACGGGACACCGAAACACTGAAGCTTTCTTT
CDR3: CASTLAGTGHRNTEAFF

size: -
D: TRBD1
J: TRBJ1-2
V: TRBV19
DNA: TGTGCCAGTAGTATAGGATGGGACAGCAGCTATGGCTACACCTTC
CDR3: CASSIGWDSSYGYTF

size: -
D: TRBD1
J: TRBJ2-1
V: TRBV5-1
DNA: TGCGCCAGCAGCTTGAAGGTTCAGGGGGCGTCTGAGCAGTTCTTC
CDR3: CASSLKVQGASEQFF

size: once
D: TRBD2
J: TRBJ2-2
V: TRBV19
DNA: TGTGCCAGTAATGCCGGGACTAGCCGCCGCACCGGGGAGCTGTTTTTT
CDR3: CASNAGTSRRTGELFF

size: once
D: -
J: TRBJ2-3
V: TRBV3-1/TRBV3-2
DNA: TGTGCCAGCAGCCAAGCCTCTAGCGGCACAGATACGCAGTATTTT
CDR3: CASSQASSGTDTQYF

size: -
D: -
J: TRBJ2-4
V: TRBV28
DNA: TGTGCCAGCAGTTTAGCACTAGCCAAAAACATTCAGTACTTC
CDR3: CASSLALAKNIQYF

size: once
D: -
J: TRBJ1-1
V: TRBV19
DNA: TGTGCCAGTAGTAGGGGAGGGGTCCGGAACACTGAAGCTTTCTTT
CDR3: CASSRGGVRNTEAFF

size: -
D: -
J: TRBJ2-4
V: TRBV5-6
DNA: TGTGCCAGCAGCTCTCCCATGGGGAGGAACATTCAGTACTTC
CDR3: CASSSPMGRNIQYF

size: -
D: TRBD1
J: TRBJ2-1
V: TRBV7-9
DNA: TGTGCCAGCAGGCGGGACAGGGGAGTTTTGGATGAGCAGTTCTTC
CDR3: CASRRDRGVLDEQFF

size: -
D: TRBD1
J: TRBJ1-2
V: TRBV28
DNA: TGTGCCAGCAGTTCTCCGGGACAGACCTATGGCTACACCTTC
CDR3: CASSSPGQTYGYTF

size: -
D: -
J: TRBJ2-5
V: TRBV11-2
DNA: TGTGCCAGCAGCTTTTCAGACAGGTCTGAGACCCAGTACTTC
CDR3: CASSFSDRSETQYF

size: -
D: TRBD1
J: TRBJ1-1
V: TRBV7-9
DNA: TGTGCCAGCATCGACAGGGTTAGAGGTGAAGCTTTCTTT
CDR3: CASIDRVRGEAFF

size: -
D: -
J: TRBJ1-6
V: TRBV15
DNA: TGTGCCACCAGCGAATTTTGGACAGACCATAATTCACCCCTCCACTTT
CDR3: CATSEFWTDHNSPLHF

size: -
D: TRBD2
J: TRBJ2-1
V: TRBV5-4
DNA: TGTGCCAGCAGCCGGGTGGGGGGGGACAATGAGCAGTTCTTC
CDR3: CASSRVGGDNEQFF

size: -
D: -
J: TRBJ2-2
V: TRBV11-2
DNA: TGTGCCAGCGCGCCGGGGGGCAACACCGGGGAGCTGGTTTTT
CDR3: CASAPGGNTGELVF

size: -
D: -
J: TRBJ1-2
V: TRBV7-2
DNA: TGTGCCAGCAGCTTAGGAGGGTACGGCTACACCTTC
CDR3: CASSLGGYGYTF

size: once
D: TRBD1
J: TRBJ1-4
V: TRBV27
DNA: TGTGCCAGCAGTTTAGGTGGACAGGGCAATGAAAAACTGTTTTTT
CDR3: CASSLGGQGNEKLFF

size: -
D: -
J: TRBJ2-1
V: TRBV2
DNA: TGTGCCAGCAGTGTCGAGACTAGTTCGAATGAGCAGTTCTTC
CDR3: CASSVETSSNEQFF

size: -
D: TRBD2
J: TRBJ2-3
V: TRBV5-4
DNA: TGTGCCAGCAGCTTGGGGACTAGCGGGGGGGCTCTCACAGATACGCAGTATTTT
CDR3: CASSLGTSGGALTDTQYF

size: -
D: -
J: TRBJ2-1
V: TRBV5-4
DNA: TGTGCCAGCAGCTTGAACCTGGGGGCCGGGAATGAGCAGTTCTTC
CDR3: CASSLNLGAGNEQFF

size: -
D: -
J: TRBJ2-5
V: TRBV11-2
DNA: TGTGCCAGCAGCCCCCTCGGAGGGCCCGGGGAGACCCAGTACTTC
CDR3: CASSPLGGPGETQYF

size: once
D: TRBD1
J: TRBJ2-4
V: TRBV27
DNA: TGTGCCAGCAGTTCGACAGGGGCGGCAAACATTCAGTACTTC
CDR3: CASSSTGAANIQYF

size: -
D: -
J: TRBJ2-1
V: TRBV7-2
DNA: TGTGCCAGCAGCCCCAGTCGTGAGCAGTTCTTC
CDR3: CASSPSREQFF

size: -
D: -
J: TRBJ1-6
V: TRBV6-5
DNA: TGTGCCAGCAGTTACTCGAGTATCCGGGGATCACCCCTCCACTTT
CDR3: CASSYSSIRGSPLHF

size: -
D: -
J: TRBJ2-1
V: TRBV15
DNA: TGTGCCACCACCCGAGGGACTCTTTACAATGAGCAGTTCTTC
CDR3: CATTRGTLYNEQFF

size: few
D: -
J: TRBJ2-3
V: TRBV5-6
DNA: TGTGCCAGCCACACAATAACTAGTTCTCTGTATTTT
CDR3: CASHTITSSLYF

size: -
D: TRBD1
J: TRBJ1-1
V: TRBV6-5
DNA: TGTGCCAGCAGTAGACAGGGCGCAAGTGAAGCTTTCTTT
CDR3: CASSRQGASEAFF

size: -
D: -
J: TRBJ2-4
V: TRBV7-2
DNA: TGTGCCAGCAGCTCACAGGGAGCGGCCGTAGCCAAAAACATTCAGTACTTC
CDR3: CASSSQGAAVAKNIQYF

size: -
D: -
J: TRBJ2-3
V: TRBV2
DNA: TGTGCCAGCAGTGAAGTATTAGAGGGTACGCAGTATTTT
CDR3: CASSEVLEGTQYF

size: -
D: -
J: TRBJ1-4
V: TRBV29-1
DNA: TGCAGCGTTGGTACGGGGAGGACTAATGAAAAACTGTTTTTT
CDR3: CSVGTGRTNEKLFF

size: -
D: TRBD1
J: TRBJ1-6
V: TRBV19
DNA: TGTGCCAGTAGTGCCTGGGACAGGCCCAATTCACCCCTCCACTTT
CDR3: CASSAWDRPNSPLHF

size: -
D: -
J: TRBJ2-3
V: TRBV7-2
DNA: TGTGCCAGCAGCCCGCGGGGCAGCACAGATACGCAGTATTTT
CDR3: CASSPRGSTDTQYF

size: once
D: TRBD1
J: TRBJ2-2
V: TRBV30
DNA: TGTGCCTGGAGTAGGGCAGGGGGTTGGACCGGGGAGCTGTTTTTT
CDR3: CAWSRAGGWTGELFF

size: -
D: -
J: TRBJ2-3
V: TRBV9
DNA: TGTGCCAGCAGCGTCGAAGGACTACCGGTAGATACGCAGTATTTT
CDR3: CASSVEGLPVDTQYF

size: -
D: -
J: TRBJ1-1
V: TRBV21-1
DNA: TGTGCCAGCAGCGCCAGGGGGCATCACACTGAAGCTTTCTTT
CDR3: CASSARGHHTEAFF

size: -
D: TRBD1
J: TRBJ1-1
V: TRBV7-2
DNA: TGTGCCAGCAGCACCAGACAGGGGGACACTGAAGCTTTCTTT
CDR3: CASSTRQGDTEAFF

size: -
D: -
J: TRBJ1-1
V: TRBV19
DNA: TGTGCCAGTAGTATTCGACCCTCCGGGTCTGAAGCTTTCTTT
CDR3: CASSIRPSGSEAFF

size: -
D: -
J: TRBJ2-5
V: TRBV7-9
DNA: TGTGCCAGCAGCTTAGTGCAGGGGCGCGGAGAGACCCAGTACTTC
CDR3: CASSLVQGRGETQYF

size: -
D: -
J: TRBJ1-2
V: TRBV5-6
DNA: TGTGCCAGCAGCTTCGATGGGAGGGGGGCCACCTTC
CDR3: CASSFDGRGATF

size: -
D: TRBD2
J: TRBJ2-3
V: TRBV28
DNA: TGTGCCAGCAGTACGCGGGGGGGCGTCGTAGATACGCAGTATTTT
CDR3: CASSTRGGVVDTQYF

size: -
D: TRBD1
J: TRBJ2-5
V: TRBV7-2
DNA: TGTGCCAGCAGCCCGCGGGACAGGGGGAAGACCCAGTACTTC
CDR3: CASSPRDRGKTQYF

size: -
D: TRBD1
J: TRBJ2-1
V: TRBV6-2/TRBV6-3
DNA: TGTGCCAGCAGTTACTCGAGAGAGGAAGGGACAGTTAATGAGCAGTTCTTC
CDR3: CASSYSREEGTVNEQFF

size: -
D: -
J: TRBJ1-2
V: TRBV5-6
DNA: TGTGCCAGCAGCTTGGGATCCGGGGTAGATGGCTACACCTTC
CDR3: CASSLGSGVDGYTF

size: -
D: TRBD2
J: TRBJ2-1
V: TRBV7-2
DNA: TGTGCCAGCAGCTTAGCGCGGAGCGGGAGGAGAAATGAGCAGTTCTTC
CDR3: CASSLARSGRRNEQFF

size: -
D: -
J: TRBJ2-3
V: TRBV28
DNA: TGTGCCAGCAGCTCTTTGGGGGGTAATAGAGATACGCAGTATTTT
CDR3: CASSSLGGNRDTQYF

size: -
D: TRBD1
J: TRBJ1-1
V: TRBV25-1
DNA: TGTGCCAGCAACAGGGGAAACACTGAAGCTTTCTTT
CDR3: CASNRGNTEAFF

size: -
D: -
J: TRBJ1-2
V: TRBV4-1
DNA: TGCGCCAGCAGCCAAGAAACAGGGTATGGCTACACCTTC
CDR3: CASSQETGYGYTF

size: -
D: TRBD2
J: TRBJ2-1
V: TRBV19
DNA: TGTGCCAGTAGTAGGGCAGTTCTGGGACTAGCGGGAGTTAATGAGCAGTTCTTC
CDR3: CASSRAVLGLAGVNEQFF

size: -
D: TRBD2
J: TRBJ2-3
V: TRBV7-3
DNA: TGTGCCAGCAGTAGCGGGGGGGCTGGCACAGATACGCAGTATTTT
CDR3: CASSSGGAGTDTQYF

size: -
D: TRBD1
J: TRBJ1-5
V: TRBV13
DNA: TGTGCCAGCAGTGTAGCCCCCCCGGGACAGGGTGGCCCCCACAATCAGCCCCAGCATTTT
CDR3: CASSVAPPGQGGPHNQPQHF

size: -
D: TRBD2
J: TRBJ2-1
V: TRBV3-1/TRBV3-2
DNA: TGTGCCAGCAGCCAAGGGGGTAGCGGGGGGACTGGGGAGCAGTTCTTC
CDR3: CASSQGGSGGTGEQFF

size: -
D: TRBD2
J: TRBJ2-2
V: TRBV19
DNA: TGTGCCAGTACCCCCGGGGGGACTAGCGGAAACACCGGGGAGCTGTTTTTT
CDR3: CASTPGGTSGNTGELFF